These 9 T cell receptor beta chains came from one sample sequenced in a study of neurological immune-mediated disorders. TCRdb fed the 5' RACE reads into MiXCR, producing one record per CDR3 protein. The table has around 33,000 distinct CDR3 sequences, about 7% seen once; the top ten hold around 4.6%. Sequencing used PBMCs. The receptors derive from a woman between 40 and 50 years old in good health.

In this sample, this clonotype turned up many times. J is TRBJ2-5 and V is TRBV7-3, with 10 positions matching TRBD2. Germline V lookup: CDR1 SGHTA, CDR2 FQGTGA. The CDR3 has 15 amino acids. V was pared by 0 bases and J by 5 bases, with 3 bases of the junction left unmatched. CDR3 in DNA: TGTGCCAGCAGCTTAACATCGGGACTAGCGGAGACCCAGTACTTC. Its protein product is CASSLTSGLAETQYF.

The chain joins TRBV29-1 to TRBJ1-1; D unclear. This CDR3 has 12 residues. V was pared by 3 bases and J by 2 bases, with 7 bases between. CDR1 is SQVTM and CDR2 is ANQGSEA in the germline V gene. The CDR3 DNA is TGCAGCGTTGACGGGCGTAACACTGAAGCTTTCTTT. Translation gives CSVDGRNTEAFF. The whole variable domain, filled in from reference TRBV29-1 and TRBJ1-1, reads SAVISQKPSRDICQRGTSLTIQCQVDSQVTMMFWYRQQPGQSLTLIATANQGSEATYESGFVIDKFPISRPNLTFSTLTVSNMSPEDSSIYLCSVDGRNTEAFFGQGTRLTVV.

This clonotype was seen many times. The chain links TRBV7-3 to TRBJ2-3, with D maybe TRBD2 (5 bases). CDR3 length equals 15 residues. V lost 4 bases to trimming and J lost 2 bases, with 13 bases between them. Per the germline V gene, CDR1 is SGHTA and CDR2 is FQGTGA. The CDR3 DNA reads as TGTGCCAGCAGCTCTGGACTCACCAACACAGATACGCAGTATTTT. Protein: CASSSGLTNTDTQYF.

The V call is TRBV2, the J call TRBJ1-5; no definite D call. The V end lost 5 bases, the J end lost 4 bases, and 9 bases lay between the germline ends. Looked up from germline, CDR1 is SNHLY and CDR2 is FYNNEI. The CDR3 is made up of 13 amino acids. The CDR3 reads CASSPGENQPQHF. CDR3 DNA sequence: TGTGCCAGCAGTCCCGGGGAAAATCAGCCCCAGCATTTT.

Many counts were recorded for this clonotype. The V call is TRBV5-1, the J call TRBJ1-4; D may be TRBD1 (5 bases). Per the germline V gene, CDR1 is SGHRS and CDR2 is YFSETQ. Deletions cut 4 bases from V and 0 bases from J, with 13 bases between. This CDR3 is built from 16 residues. CDR3 sequence reads: CASSHGDRSTNEKLFF. CDR3 nucleotides: TGCGCCAGCAGCCACGGGGACCGCTCAACTAATGAAAAACTGTTTTTT.

In its sample, this clonotype was seen many times. For the CDR3, the DNA is TGTGCCAGCAGTATGGACAGGGGCTTCTATGGCTACACCTTC. Protein sequence: CASSMDRGFYGYTF. This chain connects TRBV6-5 to TRBJ1-2, with TRBD1 matching over 9 bases. Germline lookup yields CDR1 MNHEY and CDR2 SVGAGI. V shed 5 bases and J 4 bases; nucleotides not matched to a gene: 5. This CDR3 has 14 amino acids.

V gene TRBV7-6 combines with J gene TRBJ2-5; D possibly uses TRBD1 or TRBD2 (5 bases each). V lost 1 base and J 7 bases, leaving 10 bases between the germline ends. From germline, CDR1 is SGHVS and CDR2 FNYEAQ. The CDR3 spans 13 residues. The CDR3 DNA sequence: TGTGCCAGCAGCTTAGACGGGGCCGGGACCCAGTACTTC. Translating gives CASSLDGAGTQYF.

The sample holds many counts of this clonotype. The chain's CDR3 is CASIKQAFGELFF. The CDR3 bases are TGTGCCAGCATCAAACAGGCCTTCGGGGAGCTGTTTTTT. The V gene is TRBV12-3 or TRBV12-4, the J gene TRBJ2-2; possible D gene TRBD1, 5 bases. This CDR3 has 13 amino acids. V was cut by 7 bases and J by 7 bases, with 13 bases left in between.

This clonotype was recorded many times. The rearrangement uses TRBV25-1 and TRBJ1-6; D gene uncertain. CDR3 length: 12 residues. Trimming took 4 bases from V and 7 from J, leaving 5 bases between them. Germline V CDR1 and CDR2: MGHDK, SYGVNS. DNA of the CDR3: TGTGCCAGCAGTGTGGGGAATTCACCCCTCCACTTT. Translation: CASSVGNSPLHF.